These T cell receptor beta chains were read from a single sample in a study of blood T cell repertoires in COVID-19. Profiled with immunoSEQ multiplex PCR; TCRdb holds only in-frame clones, not every one. This table holds around 390,000 clones, approximately 90% found once. The sequencing input was PBMCs or T cells enriched from blood (not recorded which). The source of these receptors is a woman between 45 and 60 years old who had recovered from COVID-19. The CDR3 runs from the conserved cysteine through the conserved F or W. The D gene is left open where the match is weak. The size of a clone is reported for some rows only, either as once, few or many, or as a class for expanded clones.

size,J,D,V,CDR3,DNA
-,TRBJ1-2,-,TRBV29-1,CSVLVLYGYTF,TGCAGCGTTTTAGTATTATATGGCTACACCTTC
-,TRBJ1-3,-,TRBV30,CAWSVLEGGGNTIYF,TGTGCCTGGAGTGTACTCGAGGGTGGTGGAAACACCATATATTTT
-,TRBJ2-1,-,TRBV19,CASSIFAGLNNEQFF,TGTGCCAGTAGTATTTTTGCGGGGTTGAACAATGAGCAGTTCTTC
-,TRBJ1-1,-,TRBV10-3,CAISGTENTEAFF,TGTGCCATCAGTGGGACAGAAAACACTGAAGCTTTCTTT
-,TRBJ2-1,TRBD2,TRBV13,CASSPEGLAEYNEQFF,TGTGCCAGCAGCCCAGAGGGACTAGCGGAATACAATGAGCAGTTCTTC
-,TRBJ1-2,-,TRBV29-1,CSVEQGGGYTF,TGCAGCGTAGAACAGGGTGGCGGCTACACCTTC
-,TRBJ1-1,-,TRBV3-1/TRBV3-2,CASSQVQGRGTEAFF,TGTGCCAGCAGCCAAGTACAGGGTAGGGGAACTGAAGCTTTCTTT
-,TRBJ2-3,-,TRBV20-1,CSASLRATDTQYF,TGCAGTGCTAGTCTGAGGGCCACAGATACGCAGTATTTT
few,TRBJ2-2,TRBD2,TRBV5-1,CASSRLAGSNTGELFF,TGCGCCAGCAGCCGACTAGCGGGGTCCAACACCGGGGAGCTGTTTTTT
once,TRBJ1-5,TRBD1,TRBV6-5,CASSTQGANQPQHF,TGTGCCAGCAGTACCCAGGGGGCGAATCAGCCCCAGCATTTT
-,TRBJ2-7,-,TRBV7-6,CASSLDQGLTYEQYF,TGTGCCAGCAGCTTAGACCAGGGTCTCACCTACGAGCAGTACTTC
-,TRBJ2-1,TRBD2,TRBV2,CASSELAGPSGQFF,TGTGCCAGCAGTGAACTAGCGGGGCCTTCCGGGCAGTTCTTC
-,TRBJ1-2,-,TRBV4-2,CASSQYPQAANGYTF,TGTGCCAGCAGCCAATACCCCCAGGCAGCAAATGGCTACACCTTC
-,TRBJ1-4,-,TRBV28,CASSQPRGEKLFF,TGTGCCAGCAGCCAGCCCCGGGGGGAAAAACTGTTTTTT
-,TRBJ1-4,-,TRBV5-5,CASSLAEDIRKNEKLFF,TGTGCCAGCAGCTTGGCCGAGGACATCCGTAAAAATGAAAAACTGTTTTTT
once,TRBJ2-3,-,TRBV13,CASSSGSPTDTQYF,TGTGCCAGCAGCTCCGGGAGCCCCACAGATACGCAGTATTTT
-,TRBJ2-5,-,TRBV7-9,CASSRDLAGETQYF,TGTGCCAGCAGCAGGGACTTGGCGGGAGAGACCCAGTACTTC
-,TRBJ2-7,TRBD2,TRBV30,CAWSPTRTSGGVRRKQYF,TGTGCCTGGAGTCCAACACGGACTAGCGGGGGAGTACGTAGAAAGCAGTACTTC
-,TRBJ1-2,TRBD1,TRBV28,CASSSGQSSYGYTF,TGTGCCAGCAGTTCGGGACAGAGTTCATATGGCTACACCTTC
-,TRBJ1-5,TRBD1,TRBV27,CASSPGTAINQPQHF,TGTGCCAGCAGTCCCGGGACAGCGATCAATCAGCCCCAGCATTTT
-,TRBJ1-5,TRBD1,TRBV28,CASSQPGQGVWQPQHF,TGTGCCAGCAGTCAACCGGGACAGGGGGTCTGGCAGCCCCAGCATTTT
-,TRBJ1-5,TRBD1,TRBV6-5,CASSPGGVGNQPQHF,TGTGCCAGCAGCCCAGGGGGCGTTGGGAATCAGCCCCAGCATTTT
-,TRBJ1-1,-,TRBV19,CASSMVPPEANTEAFF,TGTGCCAGTAGTATGGTACCTCCGGAGGCGAACACTGAAGCTTTCTTT
-,TRBJ2-7,-,TRBV19,CATSGGMRAPSYEQYF,TGTGCCACCTCAGGGGGGATGAGAGCCCCATCTTACGAGCAGTACTTC
-,TRBJ1-3,TRBD1,TRBV15,CATSREGTGEALGNTIYF,TGTGCCACCAGCAGAGAAGGGACAGGGGAGGCACTTGGAAACACCATATATTTT
-,TRBJ2-2,TRBD2,TRBV10-3,CAISESSGGRLTGELFF,TGTGCCATCAGTGAGAGTAGCGGGGGAAGACTCACCGGGGAGCTGTTTTTT
-,TRBJ1-4,TRBD1,TRBV14,CASSRGTVEKLFF,TGTGCCAGCAGCCGCGGGACAGTTGAAAAACTGTTTTTT
once,TRBJ1-4,TRBD1,TRBV28,CAIGSGTANAEKLFF,TGTGCCATAGGTTCCGGGACAGCTAACGCTGAAAAACTGTTTTTT
-,TRBJ1-4,-,TRBV3-1/TRBV3-2,CASSKGAHPDSTGEKLFF,TGTGCCAGCTCGAAAGGGGCCCACCCCGACTCAACTGGTGAAAAACTGTTTTTT
-,TRBJ1-1,TRBD1,TRBV19,CASIRTGGSSF,TGTGCCAGTATCCGGACAGGGGGTAGTTCTTTT
-,TRBJ1-1,TRBD1,TRBV28,CASSPTDRVRTEAFF,TGTGCCAGCAGTCCGACCGACAGGGTGAGGACTGAAGCTTTCTTT
few,TRBJ2-7,-,TRBV19,CASRPGDSQMEQYF,TGTGCCAGTAGACCTGGGGACTCTCAAATGGAGCAGTACTTC
-,TRBJ2-1,-,TRBV27,CASSYQGGNEQFF,TGTGCCAGCAGTTATCAGGGAGGTAATGAGCAGTTCTTC
-,TRBJ1-2,-,TRBV7-8,CASSQQIYGYTF,TGTGCCAGCAGCCAGCAAATCTATGGCTACACCTTC
-,TRBJ2-7,-,TRBV7-2,CASSPGLRSYEQYF,TGTGCCAGCAGCCCAGGACTAAGGTCCTACGAGCAGTACTTC
-,TRBJ1-3,-,TRBV2,CASSLQGTGNTIYF,TGTGCCAGCAGCCTACAGGGCACTGGAAACACCATATATTTT
-,TRBJ2-2,TRBD1,TRBV5-1,CASDRDRFTGELFF,TGCGCCAGCGACAGGGATAGGTTCACCGGGGAGCTGTTTTTT
-,TRBJ1-2,TRBD1,TRBV19,CASTTGGSGYTF,TGTGCCAGCACAACAGGGGGCAGTGGCTACACCTTC
-,TRBJ2-7,TRBD2,TRBV7-3,CASSLERGGSYEQYF,TGTGCCAGCAGCTTGGAGCGGGGGGGCTCCTACGAGCAGTACTTC
-,TRBJ1-2,-,TRBV2,CASSPIGGNGYTF,TGTGCCAGCAGCCCCATCGGGGGAAATGGCTACACCTTC
-,TRBJ1-6,TRBD1,TRBV15,CATSRLRPTPGQENSPLHF,TGTGCCACCAGCAGACTAAGACCCACTCCGGGACAGGAGAATTCACCCCTCCACTTT
-,TRBJ1-4,TRBD1,TRBV19,CASSTGSMDRVSEKLFF,TGTGCCAGTAGTACCGGCTCCATGGACAGGGTCTCAGAAAAACTGTTTTTT
-,TRBJ1-2,TRBD1,TRBV28,CASSFPGGYILSHGYTF,TGTGCCAGCAGTTTTCCAGGGGGCTACATCCTTTCTCATGGCTACACCTTC
-,TRBJ2-6,-,TRBV7-9,CASSLGAHSGANVLTF,TGTGCCAGCAGCTTAGGGGCCCACTCTGGGGCCAACGTCCTGACTTTC
-,TRBJ1-1,-,TRBV9,CASSSDQRTEAFF,TGTGCCAGCAGCTCGGATCAGCGTACTGAAGCTTTCTTT
few,TRBJ2-1,-,TRBV5-1,CASSLEAVSNEQFF,TGCGCCAGCAGCTTGGAGGCGGTCTCCAATGAGCAGTTCTTC
once,TRBJ1-5,-,TRBV20-1,CSASLSAGVNQPQHF,TGCAGTGCTAGTCTATCCGCAGGGGTAAATCAGCCCCAGCATTTT
-,TRBJ1-6,-,TRBV11-1,CASSLGRENSPLHF,TGTGCCAGCAGCTTGGGCAGGGAAAATTCACCCCTCCACTTT
once,TRBJ2-7,TRBD1,TRBV10-3,CAISEGRGTEEQYF,TGTGCCATCAGTGAAGGCAGGGGGACGGAGGAGCAGTACTTC
once,TRBJ1-4,TRBD1,TRBV3-1/TRBV3-2,CASSKTGTANEKLFF,TGTGCCAGCAGCAAAACCGGGACAGCTAATGAAAAACTGTTTTTT
-,TRBJ2-7,-,TRBV2,CASRGNRVSRSYEQYF,TGTGCCAGCAGGGGTAACAGGGTCTCGCGATCCTACGAGCAGTACTTC
-,TRBJ1-5,-,TRBV7-6,CARVNSWYSNQPQHF,TGTGCCAGGGTGAACAGTTGGTATAGCAATCAGCCCCAGCATTTT
-,TRBJ2-1,TRBD2,TRBV2,CASSDERGGYNEQFF,TGTGCCAGCAGTGATGAACGGGGGGGCTACAATGAGCAGTTCTTC
-,TRBJ2-1,-,TRBV12-3/TRBV12-4,CASSLAGGPPFF,TGTGCCAGCAGTTTAGCGGGGGGGCCTCCGTTCTTC
-,TRBJ1-6,TRBD1,TRBV3-1/TRBV3-2,CASSSSGGSPLHF,TGTGCCAGCAGCTCGTCAGGGGGATCACCCCTCCACTTT
-,TRBJ2-1,-,TRBV6-5,CASSYVPGHSYNEQFF,TGTGCCAGCAGTTACGTCCCGGGACATAGCTACAATGAGCAGTTCTTC
-,TRBJ2-7,TRBD1,TRBV5-1,CASSSGTVIYEQYF,TGCGCCAGCAGCTCCGGGACAGTGATCTACGAGCAGTACTTC